One and the same sample provided the 10 T cell receptor beta chains below, sequenced in a study of cytomegalovirus exposure and HLA in healthy donors. With 60 Vbeta and 13 Jbeta primers, the PCR was carried out. The assay was immunoSEQ multiplex PCR, and TCRdb's table has in-frame clones only and misses some. The sample records about 120,000 clones, 60% to 85% being singletons. The sequenced sample consisted of PBMCs. Receptors were obtained from a woman in her twenties or thirties in good health and CMV-seropositive.

This sequence joins TRBV5-1 and TRBJ1-1, with TRBD1 matching over 8 bases. CDR1 is SGHRS and CDR2 is YFSETQ in the germline V gene. This CDR3 comprises 14 residues. Trimming at V came to 4 bases and at J to 6 bases, leaving 8 bases not matched to a gene. CDR3 protein: CASSPTGAYSEAFF. The CDR3 coding sequence is TGCGCCAGCAGCCCGACAGGGGCCTACTCTGAAGCTTTCTTT.

V gene TRBV14 combines with J gene TRBJ2-2; 7 bases match TRBD2. CDR3 size: 16 residues. The germline V gene has CDR1 SGHDN and CDR2 FVKESK. The J segment lost 3 bases and the V segment lost 3 bases, leaving 7 bases of the junction unmatched. The CDR3 loop is CASSHLTSYDTGELFF. CDR3 DNA sequence: TGTGCCAGCAGCCACTTGACTAGCTACGACACCGGGGAGCTGTTTTTT.

V and J are TRBV7-6 and TRBJ1-4; D may be TRBD1 (6 bases). Germline CDR1 SGHVS, CDR2 FNYEAQ. Trimming pared 5 bases from V and 12 bases from J, leaving 19 bases between. The CDR3 runs to 14 residues. The CDR3 coding sequence is TGTGCCAGCAGCCCGAACAGGGCGCGTGGGCAACTGTTTTTT. Translation gives CASSPNRARGQLFF.

The V call is TRBV19, the J call TRBJ2-5; D call uncertain. Per germline, CDR1 LNHDA and CDR2 SQIVND (reference sequence). Trimming removed 4 bases from V and 1 base from J, with 13 bases in between. There are 15 residues in the CDR3. The CDR3 nucleotides read TGTGCCAGTAGTAGAACTAACTCCGCCCAAGAGACCCAGTACTTC. It specifies CASSRTNSAQETQYF.

V gene TRBV27 combines with J gene TRBJ2-5; TRBD2 aligns across 13 bases. Unmatched junction bases numbered 8, after V lost 8 bases and J lost 2 bases. Germline loops: CDR1 MNHEY, CDR2 SMNVEV (reference sequence). The CDR3 runs 16 residues. In DNA form, the CDR3 reads TGTGCCAGCGGCTCGGGACTAGCGGGGAGGCAAGAGACCCAGTACTTC. This sequence encodes CASGSGLAGRQETQYF.

In the case of this clone: This same CDR3 is encoded by further DNA sequences in the sample. This chain uses TRBV7-2 with TRBJ2-2, with D hard to call. Germline CDR1 SGHTA, CDR2 FQGNSA. V was shortened by 7 bases and J by 0 bases, with 15 bases between the two germline ends. This CDR3 is built from 16 residues. CDR3 sequence: CASTPSWRSNTGELFF. CDR3 in DNA: TGTGCCAGCACCCCAAGCTGGCGGTCGAACACCGGGGAGCTGTTTTTT.

As DNA, the CDR3 is TGTGCCAGCAGCCAAGATTTTATAGGACTAGCGGGGGGCAAGCACACCGGGGAGCTGTTTTTT. The encoded protein is CASSQDFIGLAGGKHTGELFF. The gene calls are TRBV4-2 and TRBJ2-2; 14 nucleotides align to TRBD2. The CDR3 covers 21 residues. From germline, CDR1 is LGHNA and CDR2 YNFKEQ. Germline trimming cut 0 bases from V and 3 bases from J; bases unmatched to any gene: 12.

The genes are TRBV5-1 and TRBJ1-2; TRBD1 aligns across 7 bases. J gave up 4 bases and V 2 bases, and 8 bases lay outside the gene matches. Germline CDR1 and CDR2: SGHRS and YFSETQ. There are 15 residues in the CDR3. The DNA for the CDR3 is TGCGCCAGCAGCTTCTTCCTTCGGGACAGCTATGGCTACACCTTC. Translated: CASSFFLRDSYGYTF.

The J gene is TRBJ2-1, the V gene TRBV7-2, with D hard to call. CDR3 length: 15 amino acids. The V gene's germline CDR1 is SGHTA and CDR2 FQGNSA. V lost 6 bases and J lost 0, with 12 bases in between. DNA of the CDR3: TGTGCCAGCAGATACCGAACAAACTCCTACAATGAGCAGTTCTTC. Protein product: CASRYRTNSYNEQFF.

The rearrangement links TRBV18 to TRBJ2-5; D gene unclear. Germline CDR1 is KGHSH and CDR2 is LQKENI. V lost 3 bases and J 2 bases, leaving 13 bases between the germline ends. The CDR3 length is 15 residues. CDR3 residues: CASSPAASGQETQYF. Here the CDR3 DNA reads TGTGCCAGCTCACCGGCGGCTAGTGGGCAAGAGACCCAGTACTTC.